This T cell receptor beta chain was identified during a study of blood T cells in healthy people across ages (dated by TCRdb to about 2015). General notes on the study: Template switching captured roughly one uniquely barcoded TCR beta cDNA molecule per two T cells in model experiments. Using deep sequencing normalized with unique cDNA molecular identifiers, the study measured how TCR beta repertoire diversity changes with age. Four age groups were formed from the donors: young (average approximately 15 years), middle-aged (approximately 42), aged (about 62) and long-lived (roughly 88). Two additional independent replicas of 1 million unique cDNA reads from the same blood draw were analyzed for two donors (one aged 18 to 30 and one aged 80 or older). What the work shows at the level of the full study, not this receptor alone: As age increased, observed TCR beta diversity per million T cells dropped in a roughly linear way, and a significant reduction was already evident by age 40. Since profiling was done on bulk unsorted PBMCs, naive and antigen-experienced compartments could not be conclusively compared. Compared with the aged group, the long-lived group had more naive CD4+ T cells, fewer expanded clones and increased TCR diversity, a pattern suggesting age selection. Because the CMV infection status of the donors was unknown, age-related changes in expanded clonotypes may potentially have been confounded. Estimates of total diversity based on one million sequenced T cells were regarded as lower bounds and as underestimates. A strong correlation was found between observed TCR beta diversity and the percentage of naive T cells measured by flow cytometry.

Libraries came from 5' RACE. Sequencing took place on an Illumina HiSeq 2500. A second PCR of 7 to 11 cycles was run with a J-beta primer mix and a sample-barcoded 5' primer. Each TCR beta cDNA molecule received a unique molecular identifier from a template-switch 5' adaptor carrying 12 random nucleotides. At least 2.5 million CDR3-containing paired-end reads were obtained from each sample. First-strand cDNA was synthesized from all RNA with the Mint cDNA synthesis kit, primed by a TRBC-specific oligonucleotide. Following uracil-DNA glycosylase treatment, all cDNA underwent a first 18-cycle PCR with the universal primers M1SS and BC2_uni_R. The authors' analysis ran thus. For normalization, 1 million high-quality reads were randomly selected from each sample, with every read carrying a distinct molecular identifier. Instead of being binned into consensus sequences, reads with shared molecular identifiers were discarded. MiTCR, with a Q25 quality threshold and the strictest error-elimination algorithm, was used for CDR3 identification, clonotype clustering and error correction. Lower-bound total TCR beta diversity was estimated with a nonparametric unseen species model using Euler transformation. The public reads were quality trimmed at Q25 with fastp and then assembled into clones with MiXCR by TCRdb, keeping productive beta chains. CDR3 protein duplicates are merged, each entry listing the most common genes and DNA. Clone size and V and J calls follow TCRdb, not the original study. Here the sample has approximately 800,000 distinct CDR3 sequences; roughly 25% occur a single time. The top ten constitute about 2.9% of the sample.

To note about this clonotype: No cognate antigen has been identified for it. No much larger clone is present one base from it, and per-base qualities are unavailable.

Via the germline V gene, CDR1 is SGHRS and CDR2 YFSETQ. The CDR3 contains 14 residues, cysteine and phenylalanine counted. CDR3 DNA only is kept here, 42 bases in frame from base 1. Germline trimming amounts to 0 bases on V and 4 bases on J, with 3 as the count of junction bases outside the gene matches. Donors were around 37 systemically healthy Caucasian individuals from Russia aged about 6 to 100 years. Ten milliliters of peripheral blood were drawn from each donor into EDTA-treated Vacutainer tubes. Ficoll-Paque density-gradient centrifugation was used to isolate PBMCs, with at least 6.5 million per sample. Trizol reagent was used to extract total RNA from PBMCs, with at least 5 micrograms per sample. Naive CD45RAhigh/CD27high T cell percentages were measured by flow cytometry on a PBMC aliquot from every donor. The same sample was also used in a study of T cells of mothers and their children. Per the second study: Nine systemically healthy Caucasian individuals served as donors, namely three mothers together with their six children. cDNA synthesis used all of the extracted RNA, with around 1.6 ug of RNA in each 15 ul reaction. In the second PCR, the M1S primer introduced both the sample barcodes and 2-4 random nucleotides. More than 8 million TCR beta CDR3 reads were obtained from each mother, and 2.5 million to 3.5 million reads were obtained from each child. Thymic selection shapes the output of TCR recombination in a similar way in related and unrelated pairs, and inherited differences have a minor effect. Normalized repertoire overlap in related mother-child pairs was always slightly higher than in unrelated mother-child pairs, but the difference was never significant. Persistent microchimeric T cell clones were not detected, at a sensitivity of approximately 93 clones per million clonotypes. Deep NGS was used in the study to compare the TCR beta repertoires of mothers and children and to look for features that separate related mother-child pairs from unrelated individuals. The mean age was roughly 40 +/- 4 years for the mothers and approximately 11 +/- 4 years for the children. After adapter ligation was performed with NEBNext reagents, the libraries were sequenced on an Illumina HiSeq 2000 with 100+100 nt paired-end reads. To prevent cross-contamination, the mother and child libraries were prepared one month apart and sequenced in separate runs. Each donor had between roughly 450,000 and 2,100,000 distinct TCR beta clonotypes identified. Naive TCR beta clonotypes were estimated from low-frequency clonotypes matched to each donor's FACS-determined naive share, without sorting.

The sample consisted of blood. The receptor was derived from a boy aged 5-17 years in good health. The sequence is built from TRBV5-1 and TRBJ2-5, with TRBD2 matching 7 junction bases. The DNA sequence is TGCGCCAGCAGCTTGGTAATAGCGGGAGAGACCCAGTACTTC. Its protein reads: CASSLVIAGETQYF.